This TCR beta chain was found in a study of PD-1 blockade in classical Hodgkin lymphoma (dated by TCRdb to the early 2020s). Looking at the study overall: Nivolumab dosing was 3 mg/kg intravenously every 2 weeks, continuing until either disease progression or unacceptable toxicity. The study used CyTOF and TCR beta sequencing to define a peripheral blood immune signature of response to PD-1 blockade in classical Hodgkin lymphoma.

Per the publication, the time point label means: cycle 1 day 1 (C1D1), immediately before nivolumab initiation. All trial patients had relapsed after autologous stem cell transplantation, with cohorts A, B and C differing in prior brentuximab vedotin exposure. Using a Miltenyi CD4+ T cell isolation kit, CD4+ T cells were purified from thawed PBMCs through magnetic negative selection. The trial cohort comprised 56 patients with relapsed/refractory classical Hodgkin lymphoma whose best overall responses were complete response, partial response or progressive disease. Trial patients were treated with single-agent nivolumab in the multi-cohort phase II CheckMate 205 trial. An independent review committee assessed best overall response using the 2007 International Working Group response criteria. PBMCs from the trial were collected at three points: immediately before nivolumab initiation (C1D1), and during therapy at cycle 2 day 1 and cycle 4 day 1. Peripheral blood was collected in 8 mL Vacutainer Cell Preparation Tubes, from which PBMCs were isolated by centrifugation and then cryopreserved. Purified CD4+ and CD8+ fractions were prepared only for cases with an additional available PBMC sample. Magnetically labelled cells were removed on LS columns in a quadroMACS separator, and the flow-through was retained as the purified fraction.

According to the germline V gene, CDR1 reads SGHRS and CDR2 reads YFSETQ. Trimming removed 4 bases from V and 0 bases from J; the gene matches leave 3 bases unexplained. The CDR3 measures 16 amino acids from cysteine to phenylalanine. The DNA shown is the 48-base CDR3, in frame from base 1. General conclusions and limits of the study: The study covered only a single clinical trial cohort, and the causes of the repertoire differences, possibly disease activity or prior therapy, were still not defined. Lower diversity was seen in patients whose nivolumab began less than 1 year after ASCT, and these patients were left out of later analyses so that immune reconstitution would not confound the results. CD4+ but not CD8+ TCR diversity rose significantly by C4D1 (p=0.0027 vs p=0.16), most apparent in complete responders (p=0.02). Among trial patients, those achieving complete response had baseline diversity similar to that of newly diagnosed patients, while diversity was significantly lower in partial responders and progressors. Baseline TCR diversity was reported to be lower in newly diagnosed patients than in healthy donors and to be lower still in relapsed/refractory patients.

Genomic DNA was extracted with the Qiagen DNeasy kit from unsorted PBMCs and from negatively selected CD4+ and CD8+ fractions. TCR beta CDR3 regions were subjected to amplification by immunoSEQ multiplex PCR with primers that anneal to V and J segments. A synthetic immune receptor repertoire was used to minimize amplification bias, and any residual bias was removed computationally once sequencing was done. Under the source paper's analysis protocol: Repertoire diversity was quantified as the Shannon entropy index using custom Python scripts. Unsorted, CD4+ and CD8+ repertoires were analyzed separately, except in combined analyses where CD4+ and CD8+ sequences were merged in silico. Clonal expansion was defined as at least a 2-fold frequency increase after treatment relative to C1D1, with a pseudocount of 0.5 for undetected baseline clones. Singleton clones were defined as clones with 0 or 1 copy at C1D1, and non-singleton clones were defined as clones with 2 or more copies. Clones expanded in unsorted samples were assigned a CD4+, CD8+ or unknown annotation through matching of protein sequences in sorted samples from the same patient. Wilcoxon tests on paired samples were used to test changes in diversity from C1D1 to C4D1. Entries here come from immuneACCESS through TCRdb and include only in-frame sequences with V and J called. Some clones fail to appear in such tables; in the studies checked, an unresolved V gene covers under half of the shortfall, and the cause of the remainder is unknown. Clone size and V and J calls were adopted from that table, with D and trimming inferred from the DNA. This sample is represented by tens of thousands of clones; 84% of them were singletons. Under 2% of the sample is held by the ten biggest clonotypes.

A word on this clone: No antigen is known for it. Base qualities were left out, and no much larger clone turns up one base away.

The chain uses TRBV5-1 and TRBJ2-3; 12 bases in the middle match TRBD2. The source of this sequence is a human donor with classical Hodgkin lymphoma. Sample: CD4+ T cells from blood, taken at baseline. DNA sequence: TGCGCCAGCAGCCCTCTAGCGGGGGGGAGCACAGATACGCAGTATTTT. Its amino acids are CASSPLAGGSTDTQYF.